This T cell receptor beta chain was profiled in a study of response to subunit inactivated influenza vaccine. General study findings and limits: Each seasonal influenza vaccination, the authors suggested, recruits few new T cells.

In TCRdb, the RT-PCR reads were re-called with MiXCR into one record per CDR3 protein. Counted here are around 500,000 distinct CDR3 sequences, approximately 9.9% occurring once; the ten biggest clones make up approximately 12%. V gave up 6 bases and J gave up 4 bases; unmatched junction bases: 9. CDR3 size: 15 residues. Germline-derived CDR1 and CDR2 are MNHEY and SVGEGT. A word on this clonotype: No antigen is known for it.

This material consisted of PBMCs from blood, taken 40 to 50 days after vaccination. The V call is TRBV6-2 or TRBV6-3, the J call TRBJ2-5; TRBD1 agrees at 9 bases. The TCR originated in a man aged 45-65 years who received an inactivated influenza vaccine. CDR3 DNA sequence: TGTGCCAGCAGCCCTGGACAGGGGAGAGGAGAGACCCAGTACTTC. This sequence encodes CASSPGQGRGETQYF.